A selection of T cell receptor beta chains follows, all from one sample in a study of T cell repertoires in cytomegalovirus infection. The antigens of these receptors remain unknown. One entry per CDR3 protein results from TCRdb running MiXCR on the reads. The sample has 340,000 or so distinct CDR3 sequences, approximately 25% seen once; the top ten hold 13%. The sequenced sample was cultured PBMCs, obtained from culture after CMV antigen stimulation. These TCRs come from a human donor in good health (CMV status not recorded). Some clones in this sample may be carry-over from other donors' samples. The CDR3 runs from the conserved cysteine through the conserved F or W. Expanded clones are given a class, and other clones once, few, many or no size at all.

J gene | clone size | V gene | CDR3 protein
TRBJ2-2 | NA | TRBV12-3/TRBV12-4 | CASRSQGARGGELFF
TRBJ2-2 | many | TRBV6-2/TRBV6-3 | CASSSGRDTGELFF
TRBJ1-2 | few | TRBV2 | CASKWGPGDGDGYTF
TRBJ1-3 | NA | TRBV12-3/TRBV12-4 | CTSSLGNTIYF
TRBJ2-5 | many | TRBV11-3 | CASSLGLITSARGETQYF
TRBJ2-7 | NA | TRBV28 | CASDESDRASYEQYF
TRBJ2-1 | NA | TRBV20-1 | CSAPISSYNEQFF
TRBJ2-1 | few | TRBV11-3 | CASSLEGGSWYNEQFF
TRBJ1-3 | many | TRBV7-8 | CASSPPGDITGNTIYF
TRBJ2-3 | many | TRBV5-4 | CASSLGGTGPSTDTQYF
TRBJ1-1 | few | TRBV4-3 | CASSQTGTLNTEAFF
TRBJ2-2 | many | TRBV7-2 | CASSSYRGELFF
TRBJ2-7 | few | TRBV19 | CASSDGTSGTYEQYF
TRBJ2-2 | NA | TRBV10-3 | CAISERLFPGELFF
TRBJ2-3 | NA | TRBV11-2 | CASSPPWRDTQYF
TRBJ2-1 | once | TRBV6-4 | CASSALPGLASYNEQFF
TRBJ2-1 | NA | TRBV18 | CASSPPSIGQGRYNEQFF
TRBJ1-5 | many | TRBV12-3/TRBV12-4 | CASSTNTGGAGQPQHF
TRBJ2-5 | many | TRBV7-2 | CASSFLPGSPIQETQYF
TRBJ1-1 | NA | TRBV19 | CASKVQGQRTEAFF
TRBJ1-6 | NA | TRBV27 | CASRRSNYNSPLHF
TRBJ2-1 | few | TRBV4-1 | CASSQEEGPYNEQFF